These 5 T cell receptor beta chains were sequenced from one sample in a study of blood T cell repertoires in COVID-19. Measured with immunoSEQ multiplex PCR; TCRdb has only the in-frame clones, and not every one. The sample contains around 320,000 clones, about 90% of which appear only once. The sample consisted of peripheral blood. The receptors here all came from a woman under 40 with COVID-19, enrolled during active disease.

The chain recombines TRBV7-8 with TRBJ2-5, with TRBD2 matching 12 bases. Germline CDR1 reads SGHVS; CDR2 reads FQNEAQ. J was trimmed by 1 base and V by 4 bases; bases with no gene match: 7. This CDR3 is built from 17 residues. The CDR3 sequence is CASSYQRLAGVQETQYF. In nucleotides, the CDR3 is TGTGCCAGCAGCTACCAGCGACTAGCGGGGGTCCAAGAGACCCAGTACTTC.

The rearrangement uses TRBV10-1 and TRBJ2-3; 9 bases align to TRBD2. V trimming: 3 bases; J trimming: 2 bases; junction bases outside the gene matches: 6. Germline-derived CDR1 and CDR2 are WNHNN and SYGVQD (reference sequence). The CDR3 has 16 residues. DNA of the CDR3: TGCGCCAGCAGTGACCTGCGGGGGGGCGACACAGATACGCAGTATTTT. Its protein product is CASSDLRGGDTDTQYF.

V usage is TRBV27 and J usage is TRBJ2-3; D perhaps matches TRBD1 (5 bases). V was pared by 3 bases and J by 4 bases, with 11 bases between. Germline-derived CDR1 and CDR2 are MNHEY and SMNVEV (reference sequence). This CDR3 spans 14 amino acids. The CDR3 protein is CASSLGWGADTQYF. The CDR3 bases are TGTGCCAGCAGTTTGGGATGGGGCGCAGATACGCAGTATTTT.

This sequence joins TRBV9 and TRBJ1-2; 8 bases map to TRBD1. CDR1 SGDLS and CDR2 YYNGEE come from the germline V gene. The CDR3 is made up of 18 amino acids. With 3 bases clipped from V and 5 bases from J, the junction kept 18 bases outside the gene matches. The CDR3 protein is CASSASLLGQGLRYGYTF. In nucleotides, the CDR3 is TGTGCCAGCAGCGCCTCCCTGTTAGGACAGGGTCTGCGGTATGGCTACACCTTC.

CDR3 nucleotide sequence: TGCGCCAGCAGTCTTGCTGGACAGGGGGCCCACGAGCAGTACTTC. It is translated as CASSLAGQGAHEQYF. The chain couples TRBV5-1 to TRBJ2-7; 11 nucleotides line up with TRBD1. Germline CDR1 is SGHRS and CDR2 is YFSETQ. The V gene end was trimmed by 5 bases and the J gene end by 5 bases; junction bases not matched to a gene: 9. This CDR3 has 15 residues.